Listed here are 15 T cell receptor beta chains from one sample, sequenced in a study of T cell repertoires in cytomegalovirus infection. TCRdb recomputed calls from the reads with MiXCR, one row per CDR3 protein. The sample has 200,000 to 300,000 distinct CDR3 sequences; roughly 10% are singletons. Material: PBMCs. Receptor source: a human donor in good health (CMV status not recorded). Some clones in this sample may be carry-over from other donors' samples.

The rearrangement joins TRBV28 to TRBJ2-3, with no clear D. Germline V gives CDR1 MDHEN, CDR2 SYDVKM. This CDR3 is 13 amino acids long. Trimming stripped 5 bases from V and 6 bases from J, with 12 bases between. The CDR3 DNA is TGTGCCAGCAGTATCCTCCTCGGGGATACGCAGTATTTT. This translates into CASSILLGDTQYF.

This clonotype was seen many times. The chain uses TRBV7-2 and TRBJ2-5, with 12 positions matching TRBD2. This CDR3 is built from 15 residues. The germline V gene has CDR1 SGHTA and CDR2 FQGNSA. J was trimmed by 3 bases and V by 5 bases; bases with no gene match: 4. CDR3 DNA sequence: TGTGCCAGCAGCCATAGACTAGCGGGGGAAGAGACCCAGTACTTC. This sequence encodes CASSHRLAGEETQYF.

The chain recombines TRBV20-1 with TRBJ2-5; D not resolved. The CDR3 is made up of 14 amino acids. Trimming took 4 bases from V and 1 from J, leaving 13 bases between them. The V gene's germline CDR1 is DFQATT and CDR2 SNEGSKA (reference sequence). CDR3 in amino acids: CSATRQAVQETQYF. CDR3 DNA sequence: TGCAGTGCTACGCGGCAGGCAGTCCAAGAGACCCAGTACTTC.

This clonotype was observed at least ten times. This rearrangement joins TRBV20-1 to TRBJ1-2, with D tentatively TRBD1 (5 bases). The CDR3 spans 14 residues. The germline gives CDR1 DFQATT, CDR2 SNEGSKA (reference sequence). V gave up 0 bases and J gave up 6 bases, with 14 bases separating them. As DNA, the CDR3 is TGCAGTGCTAGAGAAGTGCAGGGTGCGAATGGCTACACCTTC. It translates to CSAREVQGANGYTF.

The sample holds a few counts of this clonotype. The rearrangement uses TRBV28 and TRBJ1-5; tentative D call: TRBD1 (5 bases). The CDR3 runs 15 residues. The V gene lost 5 bases and the J gene lost 1 base, with 12 bases spanning the gap. Germline CDR1 and CDR2: MDHEN and SYDVKM. The CDR3 bases are TGTGCCAGCAGTACCCCAGGGTTAAGCAATCAGCCCCAGCATTTT. The encoded protein is CASSTPGLSNQPQHF. The full variable domain, in which reference TRBV28 and TRBJ1-5 provide the parts outside the CDR3, is DVKVTQSSRYLVKRTGEKVFLECVQDMDHENMFWYRQDPGLGLRLIYFSYDVKMKEKGDIPEGYSVSREKKERFSLILESASTNQTSMYLCASSTPGLSNQPQHFGDGTRLSIL.

This clonotype showed up many times. This rearrangement joins TRBV7-2 to TRBJ2-5; 12 bases are shared with TRBD2. The V gene's germline CDR1 is SGHTA and CDR2 FQGNSA. J lost 2 bases, V lost 5 bases, and 0 bases had no gene match. The CDR3 contains 14 residues. CDR3: CASSGLAGQETQYF. CDR3 sequence (DNA): TGTGCCAGCAGCGGACTAGCGGGGCAAGAGACCCAGTACTTC.

This clonotype was found many times. The CDR3 DNA follows: TGTGCCACCAGCCTCGGGACAGGAGCATGGAATGAGCAGTTCTTC. Its protein is CATSLGTGAWNEQFF. The chain joins TRBV24-1 to TRBJ2-1, with 8 positions matching TRBD1. Germline CDR1 KGHDR, CDR2 SFDVKD. There are 15 residues in the CDR3. V was clipped by 7 bases and J by 7 bases; unmatched bases: 11.

This clonotype was observed at least ten times. Sequence at one end of the junction differs from germline and may be a read error. The V call is TRBV6-2 or TRBV6-3, the J call TRBJ1-5; 8 bases agree with TRBD1. The CDR3 spans 13 residues. Looked up from germline, CDR1 is MNHEY and CDR2 is SVGEGT. The CDR3 here is CASSYSVRQGIVF. CDR3 coding DNA: TGTGCCAGCAGTTACTCAGTTCGACAGGGGATTGTATTT.

In its sample, this clonotype was seen many times. V usage is TRBV6-5 and J usage is TRBJ1-2; tentative D call: TRBD1 (5 bases). CDR1 and CDR2 from the germline V gene are MNHEY and SVGAGI. This CDR3 has 16 amino acids. V dropped 0 bases and J dropped 4 bases, with 15 bases sitting between them. CDR3 sequence (DNA): TGTGCCAGCAGTTACTCGAGACGAGGGGACTCCTATGGCTACACCTTC. Encoded protein: CASSYSRRGDSYGYTF.

The rearrangement uses TRBV2 and TRBJ1-5, with a tentative D call TRBD1 (6 bases). The CDR3 loop spans 14 amino acids. The ends were cut back, 7 bases at V and 7 bases at J, with 17 bases in the middle. Germline CDR1 and CDR2: SNHLY and FYNNEI. CDR3 sequence reads: CASTGRGGPQPQHF. Here the CDR3 DNA reads TGTGCCAGCACCGGCAGGGGAGGTCCGCAGCCCCAGCATTTT.

This clonotype was found a few times. CDR3 protein: CASSSGLTPQFF. CDR3 DNA sequence: TGTGCCAGCAGCTCAGGACTGACGCCGCAGTTCTTC. The chain has TRBV7-2 and TRBJ2-1, with a tentative D call TRBD2 (5 bases). Germline values: CDR1 SGHTA, CDR2 FQGNSA. The CDR3 extends over 12 amino acids. V was clipped by 4 bases and J by 12 bases, with 13 bases between them. Filled out from reference TRBV7-2 and TRBJ2-1, the complete variable domain reads GAGVSQSPSNKVTEKGKDVELRCDPISGHTALYWYRQSLGQGLEFLIYFQGNSAPDKSGLPSDRFSAERTGGSVSTLTIQRTQQEDSAVYLCASSSGLTPQFFGPGTRLTVL.

This clonotype has at least ten counts. DNA for the CDR3: TGTGCCAGCAGTTCAGACAATAGCGGGAGGGCCTACAATGAGCAGTTCTTC. Translation gives CASSSDNSGRAYNEQFF. The chain is built from TRBV6-2 or TRBV6-3 and TRBJ2-1; 11 positions match TRBD2. Per germline, CDR1 MNHEY and CDR2 SVGEGT. J gave up 2 bases and V 4 bases, and 7 bases lay outside the gene matches. This CDR3 spans 17 amino acids.

A few counts support this clonotype. This chain joins TRBV20-1 and TRBJ2-1; TRBD2 might be the D (5 bases). The CDR3 totals 14 residues. Germline CDR1 and CDR2: DFQATT and SNEGSKA (reference sequence). The CDR3 spells CSHQKAEVGNEQFF. CDR3 DNA: TGCAGCCACCAGAAGGCGGAGGTCGGGAATGAGCAGTTCTTC.

This clonotype was seen a few times. This rearrangement joins TRBV28 to TRBJ2-7; 7 bases line up with TRBD1. Germline V lookup: CDR1 MDHEN, CDR2 SYDVKM. Trimming cost V 5 bases and J 12 bases; bases outside gene matches: 10. The CDR3 has 12 amino acids. The CDR3 nucleotides are TGTGCCAGCAGTCCTACGACAGGGTTGGCGTACTTC. It is translated as CASSPTTGLAYF. Together with reference TRBV28 and TRBJ2-7, the CDR3 gives the full variable domain: DVKVTQSSRYLVKRTGEKVFLECVQDMDHENMFWYRQDPGLGLRLIYFSYDVKMKEKGDIPEGYSVSREKKERFSLILESASTNQTSMYLCASSPTTGLAYFGPGTRLTVT.

V usage is TRBV10-2 and J usage is TRBJ1-3, with TRBD1 matching over 8 bases. Trimming at V came to 2 bases and at J to 7 bases, leaving 4 bases not matched to a gene. The length of the CDR3 is 14 residues. Germline CDR1 and CDR2: WSHSY and SAAADI. The CDR3 DNA follows: TGCGCCAGCAGTGAGCCGGGACAGGCGAACACCATATATTTT. This codes for CASSEPGQANTIYF.